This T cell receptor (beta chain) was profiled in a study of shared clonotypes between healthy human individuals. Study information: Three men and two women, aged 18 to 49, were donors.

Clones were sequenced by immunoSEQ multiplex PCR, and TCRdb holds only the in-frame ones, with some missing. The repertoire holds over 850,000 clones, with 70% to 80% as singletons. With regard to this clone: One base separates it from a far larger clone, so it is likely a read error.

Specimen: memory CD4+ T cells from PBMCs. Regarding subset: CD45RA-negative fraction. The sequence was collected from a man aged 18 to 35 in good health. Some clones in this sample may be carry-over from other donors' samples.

The CDR3 is CAWSVYVTGERYF. The CDR3 DNA reads as TGTGCCTGGAGTGTCTACGTGACTGGCGAGCGGTACTTC. The rearrangement links TRBV30 to TRBJ2-7, with D hard to call. Germline V lookup: CDR1 GTSNPN, CDR2 SVGIG (reference sequence). This CDR3 has 13 residues.